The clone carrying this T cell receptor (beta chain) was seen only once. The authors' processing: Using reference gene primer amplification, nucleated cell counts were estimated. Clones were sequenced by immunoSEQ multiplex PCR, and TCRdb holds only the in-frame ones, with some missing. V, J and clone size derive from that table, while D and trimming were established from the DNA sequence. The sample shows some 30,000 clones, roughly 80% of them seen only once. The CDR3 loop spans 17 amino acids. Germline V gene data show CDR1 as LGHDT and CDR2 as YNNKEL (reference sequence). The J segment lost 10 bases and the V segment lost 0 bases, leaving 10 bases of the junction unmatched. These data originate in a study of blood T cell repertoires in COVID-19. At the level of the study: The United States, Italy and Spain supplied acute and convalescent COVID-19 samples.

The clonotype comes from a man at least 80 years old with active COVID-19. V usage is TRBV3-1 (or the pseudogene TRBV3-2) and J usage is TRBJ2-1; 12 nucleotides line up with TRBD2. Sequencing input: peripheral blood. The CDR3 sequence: CASSQDRRLAGAQEQFF. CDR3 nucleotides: TGTGCCAGCAGCCAAGATCGAAGACTAGCGGGGGCTCAGGAGCAGTTCTTC.